This T cell receptor beta chain was recorded in a study of CD8+CD57+ T cells in acquired aplastic anemia. Study overall: DNA per sorted CD4+ or CD8+ sample ranged roughly 0.19 to 30 ug, averaging roughly 3.3 ug. Broader study findings: Significant differences in CD8+ Simpson's diversity were not observed between patients and controls.

This clonotype appeared a single time. What it recognizes is unknown. Using genomic DNA as the template, TCR beta VDJ and CDR3 profiling was carried out. Using its own MiXCR run on the reads, TCRdb lists one record per CDR3 protein. The sample carries about 190,000 distinct CDR3 sequences, about half recorded once. Looked up from germline, CDR1 is DFQATT and CDR2 is SNEGSKA (reference sequence). The CDR3 runs to 13 residues. With 3 bases removed from V and 7 bases from J, the gap between germline ends came to 15 bases. Specimen: sorted CD4+, CD8+, or CD8+CD57+ T cells (not recorded which) from PBMCs. The rearrangement uses TRBV20-1 and TRBJ1-1; possibly TRBD1 for D (5 bases). This receptor was taken from a human donor in good health, serving as a control. The CDR3 region has the DNA TGCAGTGCTAGGGGCAGGGCGGACGGTGAAGCTTTCTTT. This encodes CSARGRADGEAFF.